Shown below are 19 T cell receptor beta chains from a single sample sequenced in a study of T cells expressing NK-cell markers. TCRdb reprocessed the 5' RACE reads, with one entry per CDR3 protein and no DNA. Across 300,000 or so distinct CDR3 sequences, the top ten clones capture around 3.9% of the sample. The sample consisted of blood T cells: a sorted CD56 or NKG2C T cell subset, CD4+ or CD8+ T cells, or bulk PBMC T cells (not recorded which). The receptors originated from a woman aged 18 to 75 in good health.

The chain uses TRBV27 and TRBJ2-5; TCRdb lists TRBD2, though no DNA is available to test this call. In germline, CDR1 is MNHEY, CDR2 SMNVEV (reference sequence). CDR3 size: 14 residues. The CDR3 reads CASSPSVAQETQYF.

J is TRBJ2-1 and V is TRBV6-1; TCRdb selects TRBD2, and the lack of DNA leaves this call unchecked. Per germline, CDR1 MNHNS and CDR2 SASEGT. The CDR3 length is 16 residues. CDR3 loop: CASRITSGSLNNEQFF.

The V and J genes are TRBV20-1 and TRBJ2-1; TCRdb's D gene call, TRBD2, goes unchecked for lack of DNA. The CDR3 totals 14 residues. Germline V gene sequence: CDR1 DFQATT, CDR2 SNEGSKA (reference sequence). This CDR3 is CSARAGGVYNEQFF.

The CDR3 reads CATSRGPGGTGKNIQYF. The chain links TRBV15 to TRBJ2-4; TCRdb's D call of TRBD1 is untestable without DNA. CDR3 length equals 17 residues. The germline V gene encodes CDR1 LNHNV and CDR2 YYDKDF (reference sequence).

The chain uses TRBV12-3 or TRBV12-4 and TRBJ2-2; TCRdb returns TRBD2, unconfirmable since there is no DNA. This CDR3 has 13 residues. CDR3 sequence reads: CASREGYTGELFF.

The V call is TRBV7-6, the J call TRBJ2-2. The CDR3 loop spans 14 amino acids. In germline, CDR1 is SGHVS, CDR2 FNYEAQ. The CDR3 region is CASSPDANTGELFF.

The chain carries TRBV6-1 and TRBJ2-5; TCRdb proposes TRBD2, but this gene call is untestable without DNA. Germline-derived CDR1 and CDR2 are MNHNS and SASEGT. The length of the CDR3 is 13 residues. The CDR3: CASSARLGETQYF.

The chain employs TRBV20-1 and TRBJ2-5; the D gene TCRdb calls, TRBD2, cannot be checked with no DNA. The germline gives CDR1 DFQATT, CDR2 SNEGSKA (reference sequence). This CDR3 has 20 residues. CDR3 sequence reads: CSARDYPTRPGGPLGETQYF.

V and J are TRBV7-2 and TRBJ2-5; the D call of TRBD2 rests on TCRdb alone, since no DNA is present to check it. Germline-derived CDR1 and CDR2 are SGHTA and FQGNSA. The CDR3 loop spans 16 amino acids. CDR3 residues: CASSLALLGRSETQYF. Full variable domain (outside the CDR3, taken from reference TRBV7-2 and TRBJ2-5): GAGVSQSPSNKVTEKGKDVELRCDPISGHTALYWYRQSLGQGLEFLIYFQGNSAPDKSGLPSDRFSAERTGGSVSTLTIQRTQQEDSAVYLCASSLALLGRSETQYFGPGTRLLVL.

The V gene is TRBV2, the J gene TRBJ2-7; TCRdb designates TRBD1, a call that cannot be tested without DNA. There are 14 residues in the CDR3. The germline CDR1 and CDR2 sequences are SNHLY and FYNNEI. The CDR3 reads CASHPRDVSYEQYF.

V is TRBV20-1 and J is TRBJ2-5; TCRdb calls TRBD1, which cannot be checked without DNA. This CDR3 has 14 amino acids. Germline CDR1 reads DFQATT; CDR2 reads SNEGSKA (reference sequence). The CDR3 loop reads CSARRRGPKETQYF.

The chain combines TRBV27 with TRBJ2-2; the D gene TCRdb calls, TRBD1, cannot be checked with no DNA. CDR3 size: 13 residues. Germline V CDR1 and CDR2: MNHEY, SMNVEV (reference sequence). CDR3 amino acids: CASSPRGVGELFF.

This CDR3 reads CASSSLLAGGRADTQYF. This rearrangement joins TRBV7-2 to TRBJ2-3; TCRdb picks TRBD2, but there is no DNA to check that call. Germline V lookup: CDR1 SGHTA, CDR2 FQGNSA. The CDR3 consists of 17 residues.

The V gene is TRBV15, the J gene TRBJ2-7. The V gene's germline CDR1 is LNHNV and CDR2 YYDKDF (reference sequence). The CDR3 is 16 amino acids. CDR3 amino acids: CATSRVLRQGPYEQYF.

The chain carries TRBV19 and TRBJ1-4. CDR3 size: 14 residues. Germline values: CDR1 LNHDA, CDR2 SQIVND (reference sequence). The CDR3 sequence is CASSDRSANEKLFF.

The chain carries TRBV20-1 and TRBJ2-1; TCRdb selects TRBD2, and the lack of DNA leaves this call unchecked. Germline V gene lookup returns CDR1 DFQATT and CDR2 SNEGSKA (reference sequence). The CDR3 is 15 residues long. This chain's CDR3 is CSALPSGRANNEQFF.

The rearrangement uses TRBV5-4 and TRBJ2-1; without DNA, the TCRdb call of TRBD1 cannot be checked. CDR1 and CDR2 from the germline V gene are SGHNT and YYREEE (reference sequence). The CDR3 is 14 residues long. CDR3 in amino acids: CASIHEVTGVEQFF.

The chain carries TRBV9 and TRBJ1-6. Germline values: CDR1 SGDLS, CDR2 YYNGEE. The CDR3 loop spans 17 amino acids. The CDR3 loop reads CASSPQSGTVINSPLHF.

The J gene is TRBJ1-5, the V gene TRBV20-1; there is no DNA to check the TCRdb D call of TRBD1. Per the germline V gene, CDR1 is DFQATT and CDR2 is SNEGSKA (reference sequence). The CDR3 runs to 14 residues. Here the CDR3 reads CSARQGQGAGVFHF.